What follows are 27 T cell receptor beta chains derived from one specimen sequenced in a study of T cells in Graves' hyperthyroidism and ophthalmopathy. TCR beta CDR3 regions were amplified from RNA transcripts. TCR CDR3 regions were first amplified by RT-PCR with HTBI primers. TCRdb called the multiplex PCR reads again in MiXCR, with one record for every CDR3 protein. The data contain 450,000 to 700,000 distinct CDR3 sequences, 35% to 55% of them seen just once; the ten biggest clones take up around a fifth. Specimen: peripheral blood or thyroid tissue (not recorded which). These receptors all stem from an adult woman with Graves' disease, either hyperthyroidism or ophthalmopathy (not recorded which).

The chain links TRBV5-4 to TRBJ2-5; weak D call: TRBD2 (5 bases). V lost 3 bases, J lost 5 bases, and 17 bases lay in between. This CDR3 region has 15 residues. Germline lookup yields CDR1 SGHNT and CDR2 YYREEE (reference sequence). Here the CDR3 reads CASSSPRRKRETQYF. CDR3 in DNA: TGTGCCAGCAGCTCTCCCCGGAGAAAGCGGGAGACCCAGTACTTC.

The J gene is TRBJ1-5, the V gene TRBV4-3, with D unresolved. The CDR3 contains 15 residues. The V end lost 4 bases, the J end lost 0 bases, and 10 bases lay between the germline ends. Per germline, CDR1 LGHNA and CDR2 YSLEER. The CDR3 loop is CASSLGRNSNQPQHF. The CDR3 coding sequence is TGCGCCAGCAGCCTTGGACGGAATAGCAATCAGCCCCAGCATTTT.

Comment on this clonotype: This CDR3 is missing its conserved last phenylalanine or tryptophan, likely due to a read error. It is unclear where the CDR3 begins or ends on the DNA, so no DNA is shown, and the CDR3 is as TCRdb lists it. The J gene is TRBJ2-2, the V gene TRBV13; TRBD1 was called by the table and not checked on the DNA. Germline loops: CDR1 PRHDT, CDR2 FYEKMQ (reference sequence). The CDR3 length is 14 residues, termini included. This chain's CDR3 is CASGAGTNTGELRI.

With respect to this clonotype: A much bigger clone sits one base away, suggesting this may be a read error. V gene TRBV7-3 combines with J gene TRBJ1-1; perhaps TRBD1 as D (5 bases). Trimming took off 8 bases at V and 5 bases at J, with 15 bases between the two ends. The CDR3 is 13 residues long. Germline V gene data show CDR1 as SGHTA and CDR2 as FQGTGA. CDR3 in DNA: TGTGCCAGCGGCTCCGGAGGGGTGACTGAAGCTTTCTTT. Protein: CASGSGGVTEAFF.

This clonotype has a count of ten or more. The chain is built from TRBV4-1 and TRBJ2-7, with D perhaps TRBD2 (5 bases). The germline CDR1 and CDR2 sequences are MGHRA and YSYEKL. V lost 0 bases to trimming and J lost 3 bases, with 15 bases between them. The CDR3 extends over 16 amino acids. This chain's CDR3 is CASSQERSLASYEQYF. DNA for the CDR3: TGCGCCAGCAGCCAAGAGCGGAGTCTAGCAAGCTACGAGCAGTACTTC.

V and J are TRBV2 and TRBJ2-7; 11 bases match TRBD2. This CDR3 has 14 amino acids. CDR1 SNHLY and CDR2 FYNNEI come from the germline V gene. The V segment lost 4 bases and the J segment 6 bases; nucleotides outside the gene matches: 5. CDR3 sequence (DNA): TGTGCCAGCAGTGCACTAGCGGGAGTCCCCGAGCAGTACTTC. Translating gives CASSALAGVPEQYF. The whole variable domain, filled in from reference TRBV2 and TRBJ2-7, reads EPEVTQTPSHQVTQMGQEVILRCVPISNHLYFYWYRQILGQKVEFLVSFYNNEISEKSEIFDDQFSVERPDGSNFTLKIRSTKLEDSAMYFCASSALAGVPEQYFGPGTRLTVT.

This clonotype was detected ten times or more. The gene calls are TRBV5-1 and TRBJ1-1; possible D gene TRBD1, 6 bases. This CDR3 contains 11 residues. Trimming shortened V by 4 bases and J by 8 bases, and 9 bases separated the two germline ends. Per germline, CDR1 SGHRS and CDR2 YFSETQ. Here the CDR3 DNA reads TGCGCCAGCAGCCCTGGGGGCGAAGCTTTCTTT. Protein sequence: CASSPGGEAFF. The variable domain in full, with the rest retrieved from reference TRBV5-1 and TRBJ1-1, is KAGVTQTPRYLIKTRGQQVTLSCSPISGHRSVSWYQQTPGQGLQFLFEYFSETQRNKGNFPGRFSGRQFSNSRSEMNVSTLELGDSALYLCASSPGGEAFFGQGTRLTVV.

V usage is TRBV20-1 and J usage is TRBJ1-4; D remains ambiguous. V was shortened by 0 bases and J by 0 bases, with 11 bases between the two germline ends. CDR3 length: 16 residues. Per germline, CDR1 DFQATT and CDR2 SNEGSKA (reference sequence). The CDR3 DNA is TGCAGTGCTAGAGACCCCCAGGCGGCAACTAATGAAAAACTGTTTTTT. This sequence encodes CSARDPQAATNEKLFF.

In nucleotides, the CDR3 is TGTGCCATCAGTGAAACATACTACGAGCAGTACTTC. Protein: CAISETYYEQYF. The V and J genes are TRBV10-3 and TRBJ2-7; D is unclear. CDR1 is ENHRY and CDR2 is SYGVKD in the germline V gene. The CDR3 spans 12 residues. Trimming pared 3 bases from V and 3 bases from J, leaving 6 bases between.

This clonotype was picked up many times. V and J are TRBV24-1 and TRBJ1-4, with 10 bases that match TRBD1. Germline CDR1 is KGHDR and CDR2 is SFDVKD. CDR3 length: 15 amino acids. The V and J ends lost 2 bases and 6 bases, in that order; junction bases with no gene match: 2. The CDR3 coding sequence is TGTGCCACCAGTGATTCGGGACAGGGGCATGAAAAACTGTTTTTT. Residues: CATSDSGQGHEKLFF.

This clonotype was seen more than once but under ten times. The genes are TRBV15 and TRBJ2-7; TRBD1 matches at 7 bases. The J call is uncertain, as TRBJ2-5 better fits the DNA end. This CDR3 region has 14 residues. The germline CDR1 and CDR2 sequences are LNHNV and YYDKDF (reference sequence). CDR3 nucleotides: TGTGCCACCAGCCCACGACAGGGCACGGAGACCCAGTACTTC. Its protein product is CATSPRQGTETQYF.

This clonotype occurred many times. This rearrangement joins TRBV6-1 to TRBJ1-4; D is uncertain. The germline gives CDR1 MNHNS, CDR2 SASEGT. The V and J ends lost 2 bases and 2 bases respectively, with 9 bases between them. The CDR3 length is 15 residues. The CDR3 DNA is TGTGCCAGCAGTGAACCGGGAGATACTAATGAAAAACTGTTTTTT. Translated, it gives CASSEPGDTNEKLFF.

This clonotype appeared many times. The chain couples TRBV9 to TRBJ1-6; tentative D call: TRBD1 (5 bases). The CDR3 totals 14 residues. Germline values: CDR1 SGDLS, CDR2 YYNGEE. V lost 4 bases and J lost 7, with 12 bases in between. CDR3: CASSPGTINSPLHF. In nucleotides, the CDR3 is TGTGCCAGCAGCCCCGGGACCATAAATTCACCCCTCCACTTT. Looking up the rest from reference TRBV9 and TRBJ1-6 gives the full variable domain: DSGVTQTPKHLITATGQRVTLRCSPRSGDLSVYWYQQSLDQGLQFLIQYYNGEERAKGNILERFSAQQFPDLHSELNLSSLELGDSALYFCASSPGTINSPLHFGNGTRLTVT.

This clonotype was observed many times. V gene TRBV29-1 combines with J gene TRBJ1-4, with 9 nucleotides matching TRBD1. The ends lost 6 bases at V and 4 bases at J; junction bases unmatched: 3. Germline V lookup: CDR1 SQVTM, CDR2 ANQGSEA. The CDR3 length is 13 residues. The CDR3 DNA is TGCAGCGTCCCGGGACAGGGTAATGAAAAACTGTTTTTT. Protein: CSVPGQGNEKLFF.

The chain joins TRBV13 to TRBJ1-1; 7 bases are shared with TRBD1. The CDR3 totals 15 residues. In germline, CDR1 is PRHDT, CDR2 FYEKMQ (reference sequence). With V trimmed by 4 bases and J by 1 base, 6 bases remained unmatched. The DNA of the CDR3 is TGTGCCAGCAGCTCCCGACAGGGTTGGAACACTGAAGCTTTCTTT. Its translation is CASSSRQGWNTEAFF.

The rearrangement joins TRBV19 to TRBJ1-1, with D perhaps matching TRBD1 (5 bases). V was clipped by 4 bases and J by 1 base, with 16 bases between them. Germline loops: CDR1 LNHDA, CDR2 SQIVND (reference sequence). There are 16 residues in the CDR3. The CDR3 loop reads CASSNAAAGRNTEAFF. The CDR3 DNA sequence: TGTGCCAGTAGTAACGCTGCGGCAGGGAGGAACACTGAAGCTTTCTTT.

Concerning this clonotype: This clone may be a read error of a much larger clone one base away. This rearrangement joins TRBV11-2 to TRBJ2-7; 9 positions agree with TRBD1. V shed 4 bases and J 4 bases; nucleotides not matched to a gene: 8. The CDR3 has 15 residues. The germline CDR1 and CDR2 sequences are SGHAT and FQNNGV. The CDR3 bases are TGTGCCAGCAGCTACAACTTGGGACAGGGATACGAGCAGTACTTC. Its translation is CASSYNLGQGYEQYF.

V gene TRBV9 combines with J gene TRBJ2-6, with a possible D match to TRBD1 (5 bases). The V and J ends lost 0 bases and 1 base respectively, with 14 bases between them. In germline, CDR1 is SGDLS, CDR2 YYNGEE. The CDR3 is 18 amino acids. The CDR3 here is CASSVGVGRVSGANVLTF. Here the CDR3 DNA reads TGTGCCAGCAGCGTAGGGGTGGGGCGCGTGTCTGGGGCCAACGTCCTGACTTTC.

This chain joins TRBV6-2 or TRBV6-3 and TRBJ1-5, with 7 bases identical to TRBD1. V gave up 2 bases and J gave up 6 bases; unmatched junction bases: 4. Germline V CDR1 and CDR2: MNHEY, SVGEGT. This CDR3 spans 14 amino acids. The CDR3 sequence is CASSYRGLGQPQHF. CDR3 sequence (DNA): TGTGCCAGCAGTTACAGGGGGCTCGGTCAGCCCCAGCATTTT.

The CDR3 spells CASSWPGPGAEAFF. Here the CDR3 DNA reads TGTGCCAGCAGTTGGCCGGGCCCCGGGGCTGAAGCTTTCTTT. The rearrangement links TRBV12-3 or TRBV12-4 to TRBJ1-1; D is uncertain. The V and J ends lost 4 bases and 6 bases respectively, with 15 bases between them. This CDR3 has 14 residues.

This clonotype was observed a single time. The gene calls are TRBV10-3 and TRBJ1-2; 9 bases fit TRBD1. The CDR3 totals 17 residues. V trimming: 4 bases; J trimming: 8 bases; junction bases outside the gene matches: 17. Germline values: CDR1 ENHRY, CDR2 SYGVKD. The CDR3 DNA follows: TGTGCCATCAGTGCTAGAGATCGTTGGACAGGGGTTTGGGGCTACACCTTC. It yields the protein CAISARDRWTGVWGYTF.

This clonotype was counted a single time. V is TRBV2 and J is TRBJ1-6; D is uncertain. Germline V CDR1 and CDR2: SNHLY, FYNNEI. The CDR3 has 16 residues. Trimming removed 8 bases at V and 6 bases at J, with 20 bases between. CDR3 amino acids: CASSGVGKTGNSPLHF. Written as DNA, the CDR3 is TGTGCCAGCTCGGGAGTAGGGAAAACCGGTAATTCACCCCTCCACTTT.

This chain joins TRBV25-1 and TRBJ2-1, with D perhaps matching TRBD2 (7 bases). Per germline, CDR1 MGHDK and CDR2 SYGVNS. V shed 0 bases and J shed 10 bases, with 19 bases lying between them. There are 16 residues in the CDR3. The CDR3 bases are TGTGCCAGCAGTGAATACGGGGGAGGGGGACCATCCGAGCAGTTCTTC. It translates to CASSEYGGGGPSEQFF.

The chain employs TRBV3-1 and TRBJ2-5, with TRBD2 as a possible D gene (6 bases). The CDR3 covers 15 residues. The V end was cut by 10 bases, the J end by 5 bases, with 23 bases between. In germline, CDR1 is LGHDT, CDR2 YNNKEL (reference sequence). CDR3 nucleotides: TGTGCCACCCACGAGCGGGCCCGAGGGTGGGAGACCCAGTACTTC. It encodes CATHERARGWETQYF.

The chain joins TRBV7-6 to TRBJ2-5; D is possibly TRBD2 (6 bases). Germline CDR1 reads SGHVS; CDR2 reads FNYEAQ. The CDR3 has 19 amino acids. Trimming took off 5 bases at V and 3 bases at J, with 28 bases between the two ends. The CDR3 sequence: CASSPNPRQSLAGEETQYF. CDR3 sequence (DNA): TGTGCCAGCAGCCCGAACCCGCGCCAATCACTAGCTGGTGAAGAGACCCAGTACTTC.

This clonotype occurred once. CDR3 nucleotides: TGCATTGTCCTCACAGGGGCCTATGGCTACACCTTC. Translation gives CIVLTGAYGYTF. The V call is TRBV29-1, the J call TRBJ1-2; 7 bases are shared with TRBD1. In germline, CDR1 is SQVTM, CDR2 ANQGSEA. The CDR3 length is 12 residues.

The rearrangement uses TRBV30 and TRBJ2-7; weak D call: TRBD2 (5 bases). The CDR3 length is 14 residues. The germline gives CDR1 GTSNPN, CDR2 SVGIG (reference sequence). CDR3 bases: TGTACGCTCTCCCCCGGGATTCTTAAGTACGAGCAGTACTTC. Amino acids: CTLSPGILKYEQYF.